The TCR beta chain described here comes from a study of blood T cell repertoires in COVID-19. Study-wide background: Collection of acute and convalescent COVID-19 samples took place in the United States, Italy and Spain. PBMCs, B-cell-depleted T cells, or T cells were the source of the cDNA or gDNA that made up the material.

As handled by the study authors: Reference gene primer amplification gave estimated nucleated cell counts. TCRdb's table, derived via immunoSEQ multiplex PCR, lists solely in-frame clones and lacks some. V, J and clone size are taken as reported in that table, and D and trimming were inferred from the DNA itself. The repertoire holds approximately 170,000 clones, with roughly 80% as singletons. Germline V CDR1 and CDR2: SGHAT, FQNNGV. The CDR3 has 14 residues. Trimming removed 5 bases at V and 2 bases at J, with 12 bases between. The sequencing input was peripheral blood. The sequence derives from a woman of 80 years or more with acute or convalescent COVID-19. The gene calls are TRBV11-2 and TRBJ1-1; a weak D match, TRBD1 (5 bases). This chain's CDR3 is CASSMTASNTEAFF. CDR3 bases: TGTGCCAGCAGCATGACAGCCTCAAACACTGAAGCTTTCTTT.